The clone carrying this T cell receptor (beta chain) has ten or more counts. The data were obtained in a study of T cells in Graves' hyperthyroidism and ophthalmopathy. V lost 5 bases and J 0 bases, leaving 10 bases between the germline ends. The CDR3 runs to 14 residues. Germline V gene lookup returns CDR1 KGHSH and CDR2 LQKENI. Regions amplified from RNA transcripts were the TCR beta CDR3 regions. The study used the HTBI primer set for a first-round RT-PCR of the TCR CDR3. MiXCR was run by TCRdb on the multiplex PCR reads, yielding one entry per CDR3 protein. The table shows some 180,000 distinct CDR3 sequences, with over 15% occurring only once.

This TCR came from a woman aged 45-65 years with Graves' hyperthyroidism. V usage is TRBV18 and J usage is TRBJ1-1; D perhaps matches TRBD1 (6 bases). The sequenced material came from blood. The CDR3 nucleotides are TGTGCCAGCTCAGTGGACAGAATGAACACTGAAGCTTTCTTT. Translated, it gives CASSVDRMNTEAFF. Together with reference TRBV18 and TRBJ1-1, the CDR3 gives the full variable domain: NAGVMQNPRHLVRRRGQEARLRCSPMKGHSHVYWYRQLPEEGLKFMVYLQKENIIDESGMPKERFSAEFPKEGPSILRIQQVVRGDSAAYFCASSVDRMNTEAFFGQGTRLTVV.